The 18 T cell receptor beta chains in this list originate from one sample, sequenced in a study of T cells in localized non-small cell lung cancer. TCRdb keeps only in-frame clones here, not all; method: immunoSEQ multiplex PCR. Of fewer than 40,000 clones in the sample, 86% were seen once. The sample here was peripheral blood, taken before any cancer treatment. The receptors originated from a male donor aged 60 or older with stage III lung adenocarcinoma.

The rearrangement joins TRBV11-2 to TRBJ1-5; unclear D gene. Germline CDR1 is SGHAT and CDR2 is FQNNGV. The CDR3 totals 14 residues. Between the trimmed V and J ends, which lost 2 bases and 4 bases, there was a span of 9 bases. The CDR3 nucleotides read TGTGCCAGCAGCTTACTCGGCGGAAATCAGCCCCAGCATTTT. Its protein product is CASSLLGGNQPQHF.

The chain employs TRBV4-1 and TRBJ1-1; tentative D call: TRBD1 (6 bases). Per the germline V gene, CDR1 is MGHRA and CDR2 is YSYEKL. The ends were cut back, 2 bases at V and 6 bases at J, with 16 bases in the middle. The CDR3 is 15 amino acids. CDR3 protein: CASSQTGLGTAEAFF. CDR3 bases: TGCGCCAGCAGCCAAACAGGGCTGGGAACAGCTGAAGCTTTCTTT.

The table lists this clone with a few counts. V is TRBV6-1 and J is TRBJ1-1; 7 bases match TRBD1. The CDR3 sequence is 17 residues long. Trimming at V came to 4 bases and at J to 2 bases, leaving 13 bases not matched to a gene. Germline CDR1 is MNHNS and CDR2 is SASEGT. CDR3 DNA: TGTGCCAGCAGTGCGACGGGACTCAGGGGGGCAAACACTGAAGCTTTCTTT. Translating it yields CASSATGLRGANTEAFF.

The V gene is TRBV6-1, the J gene TRBJ1-5; unclear D gene. The germline V gene has CDR1 MNHNS and CDR2 SASEGT. CDR3 length: 13 residues. V lost 3 bases and J 3 bases, leaving 6 bases between the germline ends. The CDR3 sequence: CASSETFNQPQHF. As DNA, the CDR3 is TGTGCCAGCAGTGAGACCTTCAATCAGCCCCAGCATTTT.

V and J are TRBV6-6 and TRBJ1-2; D not certain. This CDR3 has 14 amino acids. CDR1 and CDR2 from the germline V gene are MNHNY and SVGAGI (reference sequence). V dropped 6 bases and J dropped 2 bases, with 13 bases sitting between them. Here the CDR3 reads CASSPRPGNYGYTF. CDR3 DNA sequence: TGTGCCAGCAGCCCAAGACCGGGGAACTATGGCTACACCTTC.

DNA for the CDR3: TGTGCCAGCAGTCCCTTCTCCCCAGGAGCCTACGAGCAGTACTTC. It translates to CASSPFSPGAYEQYF. The chain links TRBV28 to TRBJ2-7; no reliable D call. The CDR3 extends over 15 amino acids. Germline V gives CDR1 MDHEN, CDR2 SYDVKM. Trimming left V 5 bases short and J 2 bases short, with 16 bases between.

In this sample, this clone turned up a few times. The V call is TRBV5-1, the J call TRBJ2-7, with TRBD2 matching 16 bases. J lost 3 bases, V lost 4 bases, and 10 bases had no gene match. CDR3 length equals 18 residues. Germline CDR1 is SGHRS and CDR2 is YFSETQ. In DNA, the CDR3 is TGCGCCAGCAGCCCAGGGACTAGCGGGAGGGGGGCTTACTACGAGCAGTACTTC. Protein product: CASSPGTSGRGAYYEQYF.

This sequence joins TRBV6-6 and TRBJ1-1; maybe TRBD1 (5 bases). Germline V CDR1 and CDR2: MNHNY, SVGAGI (reference sequence). V shed 6 bases and J shed 10 bases, with 12 bases lying between them. This CDR3 is built from 11 residues. The CDR3 reads CASSRDGGAFF. In nucleotides, the CDR3 is TGTGCCAGCAGCCGGGATGGGGGAGCTTTCTTT.

This clone was seen more than once but under ten times. The V gene is TRBV7-9, the J gene TRBJ1-1; D unclear. The V gene lost 5 bases and the J gene lost 0 bases, with 7 bases spanning the gap. The germline CDR1 and CDR2 sequences are SEHNR and FQNEAQ (reference sequence). The CDR3 length is 13 residues. CDR3 sequence (DNA): TGTGCCAGCAGCCTTCCCCTGAACACTGAAGCTTTCTTT. Translation: CASSLPLNTEAFF.

The gene calls are TRBV18 and TRBJ1-5, with 7 nucleotides matching TRBD1. This CDR3 has 15 residues. Trimming took 6 bases from V and 9 from J; bases not matched to a gene: 14. The germline V gene encodes CDR1 KGHSH and CDR2 LQKENI. CDR3 loop: CASSLDRAEAGPQHF. DNA for the CDR3: TGTGCCAGCTCTCTAGACAGGGCCGAAGCGGGGCCCCAGCATTTT.

The rearrangement joins TRBV5-1 to TRBJ2-3, with 10 bases that match TRBD2. The CDR3 has 16 residues. V gave up 4 bases and J gave up 6 bases; unmatched junction bases: 11. Per the germline V gene, CDR1 is SGHRS and CDR2 is YFSETQ. Written as DNA, the CDR3 is TGCGCCAGCAGCGCGGGGCAGCGGGGGGGCGCGGATACGCAGTATTTT. It is translated as CASSAGQRGGADTQYF.

CDR3 loop: CASSSYNSPLHF. CDR3 coding DNA: TGTGCCAGCAGCTCCTATAATTCACCCCTCCACTTT. V gene TRBV7-2 combines with J gene TRBJ1-6, with D uncertain. The germline gives CDR1 SGHTA, CDR2 FQGNSA. With 4 bases removed from V and 2 bases from J, the gap between germline ends came to 0 bases. This CDR3 contains 12 residues.

V gene TRBV2 combines with J gene TRBJ1-6, with TRBD1 identical over 7 bases. The CDR3 sequence is 13 residues long. V shed 9 bases and J 7 bases; nucleotides not matched to a gene: 6. CDR1 and CDR2 (germline): SNHLY, FYNNEI. The CDR3 spells CASSRDRNSPLHF. CDR3 DNA: TGTGCCAGTTCCCGGGACAGAAATTCACCCCTCCACTTT.

This chain uses TRBV7-9 with TRBJ1-4; D is unresolved. V dropped 4 bases and J dropped 1 base, with 10 bases sitting between them. The CDR3 consists of 15 residues. CDR1 SEHNR and CDR2 FQNEAQ come from the germline V gene (reference sequence). The CDR3 loop is CASSSERRTNEKLFF. Here the CDR3 DNA reads TGTGCCAGCAGCTCGGAAAGGCGAACTAATGAAAAACTGTTTTTT.

V gene TRBV28 combines with J gene TRBJ1-2; the D is unclear. The CDR3 is made up of 12 amino acids. Trimming removed 6 bases at V and 3 bases at J, with 8 bases between. Germline V gives CDR1 MDHEN, CDR2 SYDVKM. Here the CDR3 DNA reads TGTGCCAGCAGGACGGGAGACTATGGCTACACCTTC. Protein: CASRTGDYGYTF.

V gene TRBV27 combines with J gene TRBJ2-3; D uncertain. V was cut by 0 bases and J by 6 bases, with 4 bases left in between. The CDR3 has 12 residues. Germline-derived CDR1 and CDR2 are MNHEY and SMNVEV (reference sequence). CDR3 sequence: CASSLSPDTQYF. As DNA, the CDR3 is TGTGCCAGCAGTTTATCACCCGATACGCAGTATTTT.

This clone is a singleton in its sample. CDR3 sequence (DNA): TGCAGCGGCCGGGACAGGGGAGAGACCCAGTACTTC. The encoded protein is CSGRDRGETQYF. The V and J genes are TRBV29-1 and TRBJ2-5, with 10 bases aligning to TRBD1. From germline, CDR1 is SQVTM and CDR2 ANQGSEA. The J segment lost 4 bases and the V segment lost 7 bases, leaving 3 bases of the junction unmatched. This CDR3 is 12 amino acids long.

CDR3 residues: CASVSPGATTNTEAFF. For the CDR3, the DNA is TGTGCCAGCGTATCCCCGGGGGCCACAACGAACACTGAAGCTTTCTTT. V usage is TRBV6-6 and J usage is TRBJ1-1, with D possibly matching TRBD1 (6 bases). Germline loops: CDR1 MNHNY, CDR2 SVGAGI (reference sequence). With 8 bases removed from V and 1 base from J, the gap between germline ends came to 20 bases. The CDR3 contains 16 residues.